This record covers a single T cell receptor (beta chain). This clone's antigen is unknown. Per-nucleotide qualities are absent, and no much larger clonotype sits a single base away. The sample comes from a study of shared clonotypes between healthy human individuals (dated by TCRdb to 2018 to 2020). In the study overall: A couple of women and a few men aged 18 to 49 years were included in the cohort. For each donor, CD4 naive and CD4 memory were each given three plates, CD8 naive was given two plates, and CD8 memory was given one plate. To estimate repertoire size and how much clonotypes are shared between individuals, the study performed deep sequencing of blood TCR repertoires from about 5 healthy adults. To increase sequencing depth and limit assay-specific biases, TCR repertoire library preparation and sequencing were carried out by different laboratories using diverse techniques. Between about 0.9 and 8.9 billion PBMCs per donor were obtained by leukapheresis.

What the research found in general, with its limitations: Compared with non-shared clonotypes, clonotypes shared by all four sorted-subset donors had higher generation probabilities. Only blood was sampled, and tissue TCR repertoires likely differ from those in blood. The small number of donors limited the genetic and exposure-history diversity represented. Rarefaction of sorted-subset datasets indicated incomplete sequencing despite the large sequencing depth. Naive subsets generally had larger estimated clonotype richness than memory subsets did. Pairwise subsampling led to the expectation that sequencing depth would affect the degree of clonotype sharing among donors. Sharing across a few donors was observed for approximately 5% of naive CD4, under 4% of naive CD8, 2% to 2.5% of memory CD4, and about 0.38% of memory CD8 clonotypes.

Counted from cysteine to phenylalanine, this CDR3 has 22 amino acids. This entry keeps only the CDR3 DNA: 66 bases, framed from base 1. Trimming takes 5 bases off V and 7 bases off J; junction bases not matched to a gene: 33. CDR1 is given as LNHNV and CDR2 as YYDKDF, both from the germline V gene (reference sequence). The donors were healthy, HIV-negative adults who had no recently reported acute infections or vaccinations. Every donor was a Caucasian adult residing in Nashville, Tennessee, USA. Magnetic negative selection was used to enrich CD4+ T cells, after which naive cells were positively selected on CD45RA and the negative fraction became the memory subset. Blood was collected by leukapheresis, and PBMCs were isolated by Ficoll-Histopaque density gradient centrifugation and then cryopreserved in liquid nitrogen vapor phase. Analytical flow cytometry was used to check the purity and quantity of every magnetically sorted T cell population. Genomic DNA was isolated from every sorted fraction and measured by UV absorbance on a Nanodrop 2000c.

Using the deep immunoSEQ assay, TCR CDR3 regions were amplified from genomic DNA by multiplex PCR. Genomic DNA extracted from each cell subset was distributed evenly over all wells of several immunoSEQ 96-well plates, and each plate served as one replicate. For sorted subsets, roughly 0.2 ug genomic DNA, equal to tens of thousands of T cell genomes, was loaded into each replicate PCR. The purified libraries were quantified using a Qubit 3.0 fluorometer, sized with a Bioanalyzer 2100, and then quantified again using the KAPA Library Quantification kit. A separate single-read 150-cycle Illumina NextSeq 550 flow cell was used to sequence each immunoSEQ 96-well plate. The published analysis was carried out like this. The immunoSEQ output contained only junctional sequences without quality scores, so filtering could not match that applied to full-length reads. Sequences were annotated with PyIR, a Python wrapper for IgBLAST v1.9, and V/J genes and CDR3 were assigned using IMGT germline references. Reads with weak V/J assignments (E-value above 1e-6), missing CDR3, stop codons, out-of-frame junctions, or ambiguous translated residues were removed. V3J clonotypes were defined as sequences sharing the same inferred V gene, J gene, and CDR3 amino acid sequence. To compute the percentage overlap between repertoires, the number of shared unique clonotypes was divided by the size of the smaller repertoire. RTK rarefaction, the Chao1 estimator, and Recon v2.1 estimates of unobserved clonotypes were used to assess repertoire richness. For all TCRbeta clonotypes obtained by the gDNA method from a few donors, generation probabilities were computed with OLGA. Entries here come from immuneACCESS through TCRdb and include only in-frame sequences with V and J called. Some clones fail to appear in such tables; in the studies checked, an unresolved V gene covers under half of the shortfall, and the cause of the remainder is unknown. V and J calls and clone size are copied from that table; D and trimming were computed from the DNA. In all, the sample holds roughly 2,500,000 clones, and 80% to 95% of those were seen once. The top ten hold about 0.38% of the sample.

What was sequenced was naive CD4+ T cells from PBMCs. The sample's cell subset or site label, in plain terms: CD45RA+ positively selected. This receptor chain uses TRBV15 and TRBJ2-7; 9 of the junction bases match TRBD2. This TCR was sampled from a man younger than 35 in good health. Some clones in this sample may be carry-over from other donors' samples. The sequence in DNA is TGTGCCACCAGCGAAGAATCGGGGGGTCTAATGGGCGGGAGGGCCGATCTAGGAGAGCAGTACTTC. The encoded protein is CATSEESGGLMGGRADLGEQYF. Here the CDR3 is joined to the reference TRBV15 and TRBJ2-7 genes, and the full variable domain is: DAMVIQNPRYQVTQFGKPVTLSCSQTLNHNVMYWYQQKSSQAPKLLFHYYDKDFNNEADTPDNFQSRRPNTSFCFLDIRSPGLGDTAMYLCATSEESGGLMGGRADLGEQYFGPGTRLTVT.